The 9 T cell receptor beta chains below all came from one sample that was sequenced in a study of CD8 T cells in Susac syndrome. Random-hexamer reverse transcription was applied to roughly 0.45 to 1 ug RNA. TCRdb fed the immunoSEQ multiplex PCR reads into MiXCR, producing one record per CDR3 protein. The sample contains some 100,000 distinct CDR3 sequences, around 93% of which appear only once. Sequenced material: CD8+ T cells from PBMCs. These receptors originate from a human donor in good health.

This chain uses TRBV5-4 with TRBJ2-6, with a weak D call TRBD1 (5 bases). V lost 4 bases, J lost 2 bases, and 16 bases lay in between. The length of the CDR3 is 17 residues. Germline assignment: CDR1 SGHNT and CDR2 YYREEE (reference sequence). The CDR3 DNA sequence: TGTGCCAGCAGCAGACCTCGTCAGGGTGCTGGGGCCAACGTCCTGACTTTC. Translated, it gives CASSRPRQGAGANVLTF. The full variable domain, in which reference TRBV5-4 and TRBJ2-6 provide the parts outside the CDR3, is ETGVTQSPTHLIKTRGQQVTLRCSSQSGHNTVSWYQQALGQGPQFIFQYYREEENGRGNFPPRFSGLQFPNYSSELNVNALELDDSALYLCASSRPRQGAGANVLTFGAGSRLTVL.

The chain uses TRBV20-1 and TRBJ1-5; TRBD1 matches 7 bases. V gave up 6 bases and J gave up 9 bases; unmatched junction bases: 11. Germline CDR1 and CDR2: DFQATT and SNEGSKA (reference sequence). The CDR3 has 13 residues. The CDR3 DNA reads as TGCAGTGCACCGGGACAGCCGGGACGGCCCCAGCATTTT. Translated: CSAPGQPGRPQHF.

The chain recombines TRBV29-1 with TRBJ2-3; TRBD2 matches at 10 bases. Unmatched junction bases numbered 15, after V lost 2 bases and J lost 4 bases. The V gene's germline CDR1 is SQVTM and CDR2 ANQGSEA. CDR3 length equals 18 residues. The CDR3: CSVESPSGSAVHSDTQYF. The CDR3 DNA reads as TGCAGCGTTGAATCCCCTAGCGGGAGTGCAGTGCATTCAGATACGCAGTATTTT.

This clonotype came up once. The V call is TRBV20-1, the J call TRBJ2-7, with 12 positions matching TRBD1. Germline CDR1 is DFQATT and CDR2 is SNEGSKA (reference sequence). V lost 1 base and J lost 5; bases outside the gene matches: 12. The CDR3 loop spans 17 amino acids. For the CDR3, the DNA is TGCAGTGCTAGAGGGGAAGGGACCGGGACAGGGGGCCACGAGCAGTACTTC. Translation gives CSARGEGTGTGGHEQYF.

The chain links TRBV3-1 to TRBJ2-2; 13 nucleotides line up with TRBD2. After removal of 1 base from V and 6 bases from J, the junction contained 8 bases not matched to a gene. Looked up from germline, CDR1 is LGHDT and CDR2 is YNNKEL (reference sequence). The CDR3 extends over 18 amino acids. The CDR3 is CASSQVLAGGPIAGELFF. For the CDR3, the DNA is TGTGCCAGCAGCCAAGTACTAGCGGGAGGGCCTATCGCCGGGGAGCTGTTTTTT.

The chain has TRBV3-1 and TRBJ1-1, with TRBD1 matching over 9 bases. The CDR3 totals 16 residues. CDR1 is LGHDT and CDR2 is YNNKEL in the germline V gene (reference sequence). V lost 5 bases to trimming and J lost 3 bases; unmatched junction nucleotides: 10. CDR3 amino acids: CASSRGQGKGDTEAFF. CDR3 bases: TGTGCCAGCAGCAGGGGACAGGGCAAGGGGGACACTGAAGCTTTCTTT.

V and J are TRBV12-3 or TRBV12-4 and TRBJ2-7; D possibly corresponds to TRBD2 (5 bases). V was pared by 2 bases and J by 0 bases, with 8 bases between. There are 14 residues in the CDR3. The CDR3 nucleotides are TGTGCCAGCAGTTTAAACGGGAACTCCTACGAGCAGTACTTC. Protein sequence: CASSLNGNSYEQYF.

This clonotype has more than one count but fewer than ten. The chain employs TRBV19 and TRBJ2-7; unclear D gene. Germline V gene data show CDR1 as LNHDA and CDR2 as SQIVND (reference sequence). The CDR3 covers 14 residues. V dropped 6 bases and J dropped 3 bases, with 15 bases sitting between them. CDR3 bases: TGTGCCAGTAGACACCGACGATATGACTACGAGCAGTACTTC. This translates into CASRHRRYDYEQYF.

This clonotype was observed a single time. J is TRBJ2-2 and V is TRBV20-1; 13 bases are shared with TRBD2. The CDR3 loop spans 15 amino acids. V gave up 5 bases and J gave up 7 bases; unmatched junction bases: 7. Germline values: CDR1 DFQATT, CDR2 SNEGSKA (reference sequence). In DNA form, the CDR3 reads TGCAGTGCTTGGGCTGGACTAGCGGGAGACGGGGAGCTGTTTTTT. Protein: CSAWAGLAGDGELFF.